Sequencing of this T cell receptor beta chain was carried out in a study of a mutant IDH1 vaccine in newly diagnosed glioma. The V and J ends lost 1 base and 2 bases respectively, with 15 bases between them. Germline assignment: CDR1 SGHTA and CDR2 FQGNSA. The CDR3 covers 17 residues. This table comes from immunoSEQ multiplex PCR, and its TCRdb copy is limited to in-frame clones, with some not included. The sample lists around 17,000 clones, roughly 95% occurring once. General study points: Induction of immune responses by the vaccine occurred in just under 95% of patients.

The time point denotes: baseline, week 1 (first vaccination visit). The treatment was: pre-vaccination baseline after standard-of-care therapy. On this clone itself: Its specificity is not known.

The rearrangement joins TRBV7-2 to TRBJ1-3; no reliable D call. This TCR derives from a woman under 30 with glioma. Some clones in this sample may be carry-over from other donors' samples. The sample was peripheral blood mononuclear cells (PBMCs), taken from a glioma patient treated with radiotherapy, temozolomide or both. The DNA of the CDR3 is TGTGCCAGCAGCTTAGGGTTCGTTGGGCGGACTGGAAACACCATATATTTT. This codes for CASSLGFVGRTGNTIYF.